This T cell receptor beta chain was profiled in a study of T cells in Graves' hyperthyroidism and ophthalmopathy. V lost 4 bases, J lost 5 bases, and 9 bases lay in between. The CDR3 runs 13 residues. This clonotype occurred many times. Amplified TCR beta CDR3 regions derived from RNA transcripts. A set of HTBI primers served as the primers for a first-round RT-PCR of the TCR CDR3. TCRdb used MiXCR to reprocess the multiplex PCR reads, holding one entry per CDR3 protein. Of over 350,000 distinct CDR3 sequences in the sample, around 15% were seen once. The receptor's source is a man aged 45-65 years with Graves' ophthalmopathy. The specimen was blood. This chain uses TRBV12-3 or TRBV12-4 with TRBJ1-5; the D is unclear. This CDR3 reads CASSYARDQPQHF. The CDR3 DNA sequence: TGTGCCAGCAGTTACGCCCGGGATCAGCCCCAGCATTTT.